This T cell receptor (beta chain) was sequenced in a study of blood T cell repertoires in COVID-19. For the study at large: Spain, Italy and the United States supplied samples that represented acute and convalescent COVID-19. In each case, the material was cDNA or gDNA derived from T cells, B-cell-depleted T cells, or PBMCs.

CDR1 and CDR2 from the germline V gene are SNHLY and FYNNEI. V lost 5 bases and J lost 5, with 4 bases in between. The length of the CDR3 is 11 residues. In the source study's methods: Amplification of reference gene primers provided the estimated nucleated cell counts. The protocol was immunoSEQ multiplex PCR, while the TCRdb copy is restricted to in-frame clones and leaves out a portion. V, J and clone size derive from that table, while D and trimming were established from the DNA sequence. Of 130,000 to 150,000 clones listed, under 80% are singletons. The sample comprised peripheral blood. The chain couples TRBV2 to TRBJ2-1; D unresolved. The clonotype comes from a man between 60 and 70 years old with acute or convalescent COVID-19. The CDR3: CASSSHNEQFF. The DNA of the CDR3 is TGTGCCAGCAGTAGCCACAATGAGCAGTTCTTC.